This T cell receptor beta chain comes out of a study of blood T cell repertoires in COVID-19. Study overall: Sites across the United States, Italy and Spain contributed samples from acute and convalescent COVID-19. PBMCs, B-cell-depleted T cells, or T cells were the source of the cDNA or gDNA that made up the material.

CDR1 and CDR2 from the germline V gene are SGHDT and YYEEEE. The CDR3 is made up of 14 amino acids. V was pared by 5 bases and J by 0 bases, with 11 bases between. Per the study methods: By means of reference gene primer amplification, nucleated cell counts were estimated. Produced via immunoSEQ multiplex PCR; TCRdb's table is partial and in-frame only. V and J calls plus clone size are reproduced from that table; the DNA served to infer D and trimming. The table shows hundreds of thousands of clones, with nearly 90% occurring only once. This receptor was identified in a man younger than 35 with active or convalescent COVID-19. Sequencing was performed on peripheral blood. The chain has TRBV5-6 and TRBJ1-1, with D uncertain. In DNA form, the CDR3 reads TGTGCCAGCAGGGAACGGGGAATGAACACTGAAGCTTTCTTT. The encoded protein is CASRERGMNTEAFF.